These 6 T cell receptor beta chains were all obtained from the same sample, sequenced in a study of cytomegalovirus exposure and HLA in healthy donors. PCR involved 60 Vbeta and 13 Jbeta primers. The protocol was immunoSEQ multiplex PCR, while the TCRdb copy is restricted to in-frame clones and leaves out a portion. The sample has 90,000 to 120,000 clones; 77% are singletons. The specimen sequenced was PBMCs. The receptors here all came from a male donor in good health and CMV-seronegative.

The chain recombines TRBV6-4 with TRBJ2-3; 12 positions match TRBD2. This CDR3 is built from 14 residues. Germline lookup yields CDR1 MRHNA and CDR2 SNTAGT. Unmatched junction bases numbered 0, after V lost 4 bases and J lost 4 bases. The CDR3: CASSGLAGADTQYF. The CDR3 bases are TGTGCCAGCAGTGGACTAGCGGGAGCAGATACGCAGTATTTT.

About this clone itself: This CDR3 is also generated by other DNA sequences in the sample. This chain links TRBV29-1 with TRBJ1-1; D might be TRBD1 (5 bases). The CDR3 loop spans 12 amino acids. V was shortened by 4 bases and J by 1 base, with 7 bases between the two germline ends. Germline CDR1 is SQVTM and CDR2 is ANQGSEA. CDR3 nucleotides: TGCAGCGTTGGAACAGGGAACACTGAAGCTTTCTTT. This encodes CSVGTGNTEAFF.

The CDR3 DNA is TGTGCCACCAGACACGTACGGCGGGAGAGGTTCGATGAGCAGTTCTTC. Its protein product is CATRHVRRERFDEQFF. The chain employs TRBV19 and TRBJ2-1, with 7 bases that match TRBD2. V lost 10 bases to trimming and J lost 8 bases; unmatched junction nucleotides: 20. The length of the CDR3 is 16 residues. Germline-derived CDR1 and CDR2 are LNHDA and SQIVND (reference sequence).

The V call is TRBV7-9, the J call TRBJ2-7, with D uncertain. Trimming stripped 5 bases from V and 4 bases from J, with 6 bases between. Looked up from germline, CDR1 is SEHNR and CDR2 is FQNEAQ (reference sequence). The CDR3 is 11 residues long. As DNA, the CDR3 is TGTGCCAGCAGCCCAAAATACGAGCAGTACTTC. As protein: CASSPKYEQYF. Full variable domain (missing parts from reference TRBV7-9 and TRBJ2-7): DTGVSQNPRHKITKRGQNVTFRCDPISEHNRLYWYRQTLGQGPEFLTYFQNEAQLEKSRLLSDRFSAERPKGSFSTLEIQRTEQGDSAMYLCASSPKYEQYFGPGTRLTVT.

CDR3 loop: CASSLGGDRVFHEQYF. The CDR3 DNA is TGCGCCAGCAGCTTGGGAGGGGACAGGGTATTCCACGAGCAGTACTTC. This chain links TRBV5-1 with TRBJ2-7, with 9 bases matching TRBD1. This CDR3 region has 16 residues. Germline CDR1 SGHRS, CDR2 YFSETQ. J lost 5 bases, V lost 0 bases, and 9 bases had no gene match.

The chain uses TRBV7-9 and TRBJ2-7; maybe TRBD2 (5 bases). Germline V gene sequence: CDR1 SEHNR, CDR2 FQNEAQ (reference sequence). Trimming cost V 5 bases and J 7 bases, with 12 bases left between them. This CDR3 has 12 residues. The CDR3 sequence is CASSRMGGEQYF. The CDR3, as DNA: TGTGCCAGCAGCCGAATGGGCGGGGAGCAGTACTTC. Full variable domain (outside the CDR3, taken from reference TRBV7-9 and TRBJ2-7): DTGVSQNPRHKITKRGQNVTFRCDPISEHNRLYWYRQTLGQGPEFLTYFQNEAQLEKSRLLSDRFSAERPKGSFSTLEIQRTEQGDSAMYLCASSRMGGEQYFGPGTRLTVT.